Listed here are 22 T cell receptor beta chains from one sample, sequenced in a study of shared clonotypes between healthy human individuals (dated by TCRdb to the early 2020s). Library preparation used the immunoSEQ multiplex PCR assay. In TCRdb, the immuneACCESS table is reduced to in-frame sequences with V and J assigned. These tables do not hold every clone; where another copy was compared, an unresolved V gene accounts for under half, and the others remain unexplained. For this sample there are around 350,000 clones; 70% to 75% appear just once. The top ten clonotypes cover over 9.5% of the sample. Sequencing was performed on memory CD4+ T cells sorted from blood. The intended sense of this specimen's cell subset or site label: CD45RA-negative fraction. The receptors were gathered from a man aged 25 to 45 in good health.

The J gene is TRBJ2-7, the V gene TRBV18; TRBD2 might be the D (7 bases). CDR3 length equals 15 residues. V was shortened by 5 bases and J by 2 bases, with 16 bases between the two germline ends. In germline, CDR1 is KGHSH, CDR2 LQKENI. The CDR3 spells CASSVRGGGAYEQYF. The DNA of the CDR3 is TGTGCCAGCTCAGTTCGGGGAGGGGGAGCCTACGAGCAGTACTTC. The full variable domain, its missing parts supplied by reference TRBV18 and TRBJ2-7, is NAGVMQNPRHLVRRRGQEARLRCSPMKGHSHVYWYRQLPEEGLKFMVYLQKENIIDESGMPKERFSAEFPKEGPSILRIQQVVRGDSAAYFCASSVRGGGAYEQYFGPGTRLTVT.

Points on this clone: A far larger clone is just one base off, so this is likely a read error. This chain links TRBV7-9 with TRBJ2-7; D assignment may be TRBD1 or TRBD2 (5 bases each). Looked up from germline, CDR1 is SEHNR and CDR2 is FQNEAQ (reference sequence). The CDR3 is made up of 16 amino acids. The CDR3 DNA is TGTGCCAGCAGCCGACGACAGATTAGTGGGACCTACGAGCGGTACTTC. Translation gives CASSRRQISGTYERYF.

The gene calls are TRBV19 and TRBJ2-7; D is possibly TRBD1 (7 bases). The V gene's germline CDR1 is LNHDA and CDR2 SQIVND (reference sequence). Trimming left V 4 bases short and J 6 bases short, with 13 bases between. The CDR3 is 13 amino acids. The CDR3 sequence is CASSTNRGGEQYF. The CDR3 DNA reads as TGTGCCAGTAGTACCAACAGGGGAGGCGAGCAGTACTTC.

CDR3 sequence: CASSPTGVVGETQYF. The CDR3 DNA reads TGTGCCAGCAGCCCGACAGGGGTGGTCGGAGAGACCCAGTACTTC. The gene calls are TRBV12-1 and TRBJ2-5; TRBD1 reflects the table's D call only, with no check against the DNA. TRBV12-1 is deemed a pseudogene. The CDR3 sequence is 15 residues long.

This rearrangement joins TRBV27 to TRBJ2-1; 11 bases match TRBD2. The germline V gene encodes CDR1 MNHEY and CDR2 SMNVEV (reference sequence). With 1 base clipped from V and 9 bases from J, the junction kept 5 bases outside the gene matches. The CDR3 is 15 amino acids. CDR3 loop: CASSLFGLAGGEQFF. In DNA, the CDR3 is TGTGCCAGCAGTTTATTCGGGCTAGCGGGAGGTGAGCAGTTCTTC.

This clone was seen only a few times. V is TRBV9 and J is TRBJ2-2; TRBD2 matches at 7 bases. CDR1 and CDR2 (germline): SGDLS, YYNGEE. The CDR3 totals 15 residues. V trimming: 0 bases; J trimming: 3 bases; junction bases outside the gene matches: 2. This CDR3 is CASSVGEGHTGELFF. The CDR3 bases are TGTGCCAGCAGCGTAGGGGAGGGCCACACCGGGGAGCTGTTTTTT.

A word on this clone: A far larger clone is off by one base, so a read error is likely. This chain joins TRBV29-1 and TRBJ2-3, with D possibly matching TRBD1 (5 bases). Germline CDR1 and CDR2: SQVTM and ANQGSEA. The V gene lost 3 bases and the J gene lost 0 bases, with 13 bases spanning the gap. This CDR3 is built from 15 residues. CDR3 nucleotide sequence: TGCAGCGTTGATGGACAAAGGCTCAGCACAGATACGCAGTATTTT. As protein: CSVDGQRLSTDTQYF.

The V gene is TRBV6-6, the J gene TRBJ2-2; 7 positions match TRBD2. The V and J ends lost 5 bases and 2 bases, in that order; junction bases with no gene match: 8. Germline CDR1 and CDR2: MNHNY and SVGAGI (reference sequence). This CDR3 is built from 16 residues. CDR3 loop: CASSKSSGINTGELFF. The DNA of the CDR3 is TGTGCCAGCAGTAAAAGCAGCGGGATAAACACCGGGGAGCTGTTTTTT.

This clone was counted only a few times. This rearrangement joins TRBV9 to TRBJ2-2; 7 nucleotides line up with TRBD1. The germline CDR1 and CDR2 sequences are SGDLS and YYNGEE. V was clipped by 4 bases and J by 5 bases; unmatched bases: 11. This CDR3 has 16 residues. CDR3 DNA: TGTGCCAGCAGCTTCCTGGACAGGCAGGTAACCGGGGAGCTGTTTTTT. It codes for CASSFLDRQVTGELFF.

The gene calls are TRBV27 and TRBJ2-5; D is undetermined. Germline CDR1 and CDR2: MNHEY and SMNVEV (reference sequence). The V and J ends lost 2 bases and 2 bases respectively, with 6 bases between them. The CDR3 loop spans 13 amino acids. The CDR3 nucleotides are TGTGCCAGCAGTTTAACCTTTCAAGAGACCCAGTACTTC. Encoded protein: CASSLTFQETQYF.

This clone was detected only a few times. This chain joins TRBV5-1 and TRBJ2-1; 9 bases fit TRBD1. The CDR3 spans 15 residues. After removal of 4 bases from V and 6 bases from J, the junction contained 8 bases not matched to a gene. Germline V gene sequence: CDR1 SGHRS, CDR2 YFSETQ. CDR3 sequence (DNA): TGCGCCAGCAGCCCCGGGACAGGGTATTTCAATGAGCAGTTCTTC. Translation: CASSPGTGYFNEQFF.

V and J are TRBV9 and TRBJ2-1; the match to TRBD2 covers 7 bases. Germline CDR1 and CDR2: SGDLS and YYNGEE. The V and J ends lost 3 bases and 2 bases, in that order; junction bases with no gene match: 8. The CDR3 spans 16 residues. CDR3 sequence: CASSGLTSLPYNEQFF. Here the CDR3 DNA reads TGTGCCAGCAGCGGGCTGACTAGCCTCCCCTACAATGAGCAGTTCTTC.

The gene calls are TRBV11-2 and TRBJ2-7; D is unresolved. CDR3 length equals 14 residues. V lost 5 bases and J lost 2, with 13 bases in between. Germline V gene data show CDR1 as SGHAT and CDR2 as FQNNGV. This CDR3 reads CASSEDVKAYEQYF. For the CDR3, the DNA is TGTGCCAGCAGCGAGGACGTGAAAGCCTACGAGCAGTACTTC.

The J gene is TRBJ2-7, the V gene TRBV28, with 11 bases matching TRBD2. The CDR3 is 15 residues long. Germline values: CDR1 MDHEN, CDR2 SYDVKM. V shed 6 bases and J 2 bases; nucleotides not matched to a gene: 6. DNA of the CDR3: TGTGCCAGCAGGTTTAGCGGGAGGGAGACCTACGAGCAGTACTTC. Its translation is CASRFSGRETYEQYF.

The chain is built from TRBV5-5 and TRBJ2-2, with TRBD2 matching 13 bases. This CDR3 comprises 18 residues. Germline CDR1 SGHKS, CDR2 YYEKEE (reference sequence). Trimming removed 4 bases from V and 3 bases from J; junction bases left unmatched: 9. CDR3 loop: CASSPGLAGSPDTGELFF. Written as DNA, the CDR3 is TGTGCCAGCAGCCCGGGACTAGCGGGATCCCCCGACACCGGGGAGCTGTTTTTT.

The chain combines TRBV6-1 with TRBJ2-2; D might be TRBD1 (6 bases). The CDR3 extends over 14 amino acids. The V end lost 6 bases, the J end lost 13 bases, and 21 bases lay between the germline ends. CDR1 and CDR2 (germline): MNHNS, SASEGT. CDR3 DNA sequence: TGTGCCAGCAGCCCAAAATCGACAGGCGTTGGGCTGTTTTTT. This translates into CASSPKSTGVGLFF.

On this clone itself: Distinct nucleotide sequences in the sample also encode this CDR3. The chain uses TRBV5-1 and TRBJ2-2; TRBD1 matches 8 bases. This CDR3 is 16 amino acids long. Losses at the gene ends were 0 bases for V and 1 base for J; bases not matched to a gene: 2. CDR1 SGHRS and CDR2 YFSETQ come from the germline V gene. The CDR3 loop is CASSLAGTGNTGELFF. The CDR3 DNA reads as TGCGCCAGCAGCTTGGCTGGGACAGGGAACACCGGGGAGCTGTTTTTT.

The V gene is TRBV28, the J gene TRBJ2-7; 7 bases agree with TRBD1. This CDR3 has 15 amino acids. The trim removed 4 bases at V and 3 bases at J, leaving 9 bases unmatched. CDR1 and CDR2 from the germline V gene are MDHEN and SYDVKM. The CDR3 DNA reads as TGTGCCAGCAGTTCACCGGGACAGACCATCTACGAGCAGTACTTC. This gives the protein CASSSPGQTIYEQYF.

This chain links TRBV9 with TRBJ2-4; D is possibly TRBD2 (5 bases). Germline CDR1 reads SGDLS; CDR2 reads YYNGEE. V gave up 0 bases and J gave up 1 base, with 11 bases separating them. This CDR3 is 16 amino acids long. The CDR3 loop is CASSVGASGAKNIQYF. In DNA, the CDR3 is TGTGCCAGCAGCGTAGGAGCGTCGGGGGCCAAAAACATTCAGTACTTC.

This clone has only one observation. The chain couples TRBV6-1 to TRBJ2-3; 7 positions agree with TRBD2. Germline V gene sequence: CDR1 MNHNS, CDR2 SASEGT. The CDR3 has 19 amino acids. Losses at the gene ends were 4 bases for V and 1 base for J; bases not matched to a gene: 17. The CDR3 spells CASSAARAGEPQRTDTQYF. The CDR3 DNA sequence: TGTGCCAGCAGTGCTGCTCGGGCGGGAGAACCCCAGCGCACAGATACGCAGTATTTT.

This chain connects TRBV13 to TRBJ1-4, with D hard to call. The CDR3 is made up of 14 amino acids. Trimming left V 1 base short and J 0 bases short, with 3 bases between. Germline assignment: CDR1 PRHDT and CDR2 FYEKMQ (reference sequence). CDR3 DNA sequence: TGTGCCAGCAGCTTAGACGCAACTAATGAAAAACTGTTTTTT. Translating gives CASSLDATNEKLFF.

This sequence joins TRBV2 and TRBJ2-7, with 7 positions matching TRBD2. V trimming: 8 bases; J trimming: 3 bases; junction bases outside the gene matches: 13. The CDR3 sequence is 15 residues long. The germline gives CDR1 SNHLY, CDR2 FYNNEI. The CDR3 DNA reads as TGTGCCAGCGCCCTTACGGGGGGAGCCAACTACGAGCAGTACTTC. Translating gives CASALTGGANYEQYF.